This T cell receptor (beta chain) was identified during a study of technical replicates of blood from several donors. The germline gives CDR1 SGDLS, CDR2 YYNGEE. The CDR3 loop spans 16 amino acids. Trimming shortened V by 0 bases and J by 1 base, and 13 bases separated the two germline ends. Here immunoSEQ multiplex PCR was the method, and the copy in TCRdb shows in-frame clones only, minus some. The top ten hold roughly 0.25% of the sample, which has roughly 70,000 clones, approximately 93% seen once. This chain joins TRBV9 and TRBJ1-1, with D possibly TRBD1 on 5 matching bases. The source material was T cells isolated from PBMCs. The clonotype was recovered from a human donor in good health. The CDR3 DNA follows: TGTGCCAGCAGCGTAGAAGGTCAGGGTTGGAACACTGAAGCTTTCTTT. It yields the protein CASSVEGQGWNTEAFF.